These 4 T cell receptor beta chains originate from one sample sequenced in a study of tumor-infiltrating lymphocytes in primary liver carcinoma. The source of the blood RNA was unsorted whole blood, and germline DNA was extracted as well. The template, 450 to 650 ng total RNA, yielded TCR beta cDNA made with a constant-region primer. Libraries of TCR beta came from three nested multiplex PCR rounds with slightly modified ARM-PCR. The study ran its first two PCR rounds for nine to ten cycles each, using TRBV1-TRBV30 forward primers and a C-beta reverse primer. One entry per CDR3 protein results from TCRdb running MiXCR on the multiplex PCR reads. The sample has about 310,000 distinct CDR3 sequences; nearly 60% are singletons. The source material was peripheral blood. The receptors stem from a woman in her thirties with primary liver carcinoma and hepatitis B virus infection.

This clonotype is a singleton in its sample. A much more abundant neighbour one base away suggests this may be a read error. This chain uses TRBV6-5 with TRBJ1-5; D is possibly TRBD1 (5 bases). Germline assignment: CDR1 MNHEY and CDR2 SVGAGI. The CDR3 contains 16 residues. CDR3 DNA: TGTGACAGCAGCTCCCGGAGTGTCCAGGGAGTTCAGCCCCAGCATTTT. Encoded protein: CDSSSRSVQGVQPQHF.

The sample holds a few counts of this clonotype. The chain carries TRBV5-8 and TRBJ2-7, with 8 bases that match TRBD2. V gave up 6 bases and J gave up 1 base; unmatched junction bases: 3. Germline loops: CDR1 SGHTS, CDR2 YDEGEE. The CDR3 runs 13 residues. CDR3 DNA: TGTGCCAGCACGAGCGGGGGATCCTACGAGCAGTACTTC. It translates to CASTSGGSYEQYF.

This clonotype was observed many times. The V gene is TRBV5-4, the J gene TRBJ1-1, with D uncertain. The CDR3 consists of 11 residues. V was clipped by 7 bases and J by 11 bases, with 15 bases between them. Per the germline V gene, CDR1 is SGHNT and CDR2 is YYREEE (reference sequence). The DNA for the CDR3 is TGTGCCAGCGGCCTTTCCCAGGTGGCTTTCTTT. It specifies CASGLSQVAFF. Combining the CDR3 with reference TRBV5-4 and TRBJ1-1 gives the whole variable domain ETGVTQSPTHLIKTRGQQVTLRCSSQSGHNTVSWYQQALGQGPQFIFQYYREEENGRGNFPPRFSGLQFPNYSSELNVNALELDDSALYLCASGLSQVAFFGQGTRLTVV.

The V gene is TRBV12-3 or TRBV12-4, the J gene TRBJ2-1; D is uncertain. The V end lost 9 bases, the J end lost 5 bases, and 14 bases lay between the germline ends. The CDR3 sequence is 13 residues long. The CDR3: CASNLAVNNEQFF. The CDR3 nucleotides read TGTGCCAGTAACCTTGCGGTGAACAATGAGCAGTTCTTC.